One sample yielded the 28 T cell receptor beta chains listed below, sequenced in a study of human T cells and chemical hapten exposure. TCRdb reanalysed the RACE reads using MiXCR and keeps one entry per CDR3 protein. This sample has 25,000 to 35,000 distinct CDR3 sequences; over 4.5% occur once, and the top ten carry 5.6%. Time point denoted: patch test 3, about 24 weeks after DPC sensitization. As to treatment: therapeutic diphenylcyclopropenone sensitization with weekly scalp DPC. The source was whole blood, collected in connection with sensitization to the hapten diphenylcyclopropenone (DPC). Source of these receptors: a young man with alopecia areata. Some clones in this sample may be carry-over from other donors' samples.

This clonotype was detected ten times or more. This sequence joins TRBV29-1 and TRBJ2-7; 11 bases are a match to TRBD1. J gave up 0 bases and V 5 bases, and 3 bases lay outside the gene matches. The length of the CDR3 is 14 residues. Germline CDR1 reads SQVTM; CDR2 reads ANQGSEA. The CDR3 spells CSVRDRGFSYEQYF. Written as DNA, the CDR3 is TGCAGCGTTCGGGACAGGGGGTTCTCCTACGAGCAGTACTTC.

This clonotype was counted ten times or more. The rearrangement joins TRBV7-2 to TRBJ1-5; D perhaps matches TRBD1 (6 bases). Trimming shortened V by 5 bases and J by 3 bases, and 14 bases separated the two germline ends. The CDR3 consists of 15 residues. CDR1 and CDR2 from the germline V gene are SGHTA and FQGNSA. CDR3 loop: CASSPQGDDNQPQHF. The CDR3 DNA is TGTGCCAGCAGCCCACAGGGAGATGACAATCAGCCCCAGCATTTT.

This clonotype was seen ten or more times. The chain has TRBV5-1 and TRBJ2-2, with 8 nucleotides matching TRBD2. The V segment lost 4 bases and the J segment 4 bases; nucleotides outside the gene matches: 3. The CDR3 spans 14 residues. Germline assignment: CDR1 SGHRS and CDR2 YFSETQ. The CDR3 bases are TGCGCCAGCAGCCCGAGCGGGGGCACCGGGGAGCTGTTTTTT. Its protein is CASSPSGGTGELFF.

This clonotype was picked up many times. It is unclear where the CDR3 begins or ends on the DNA, so no DNA is shown, and the CDR3 is as TCRdb lists it. This sequence joins TRBV6-2 or TRBV6-3 and TRBJ1-1; the table's D gene call, TRBD1, was not cross checked with the DNA. Including both end residues, the CDR3 is 23 amino acids long. Germline CDR1 reads MNHEY; CDR2 reads SVGEGT. The CDR3: CASRQGARVTEAFFGARVTEAFF.

In this sample, this clonotype turned up many times. The chain is built from TRBV27 and TRBJ2-3; either TRBD1 or TRBD2 may fit D (5 bases each). The CDR3 contains 14 residues. Germline V gene data show CDR1 as MNHEY and CDR2 as SMNVEV (reference sequence). The V end lost 2 bases, the J end lost 5 bases, and 11 bases lay between the germline ends. CDR3 residues: CASSLRGQLDTQYF. The CDR3 DNA follows: TGTGCCAGCAGTTTACGGGGCCAACTAGATACGCAGTATTTT.

This clonotype was counted ten times or more. The chain recombines TRBV10-3 with TRBJ1-2; tentative D call: TRBD1 (6 bases). V was cut by 5 bases and J by 0 bases, with 19 bases left in between. This CDR3 comprises 17 residues. Germline lookup yields CDR1 ENHRY and CDR2 SYGVKD. CDR3: CAISTGTPRTPNYGYTF. The CDR3 nucleotides are TGTGCCATCAGTACCGGGACACCTAGGACACCTAACTATGGCTACACCTTC.

In regard to this clonotype: This may come from a read error, since a much larger clone is one base off. This chain uses TRBV19 with TRBJ2-2, with a tentative D call TRBD1 (5 bases). V lost 0 bases and J 3 bases, leaving 11 bases between the germline ends. CDR3 length equals 16 residues. The germline gives CDR1 LNHDA, CDR2 SQIVND (reference sequence). CDR3 loop: CASSIDAQEYTGELFF. The CDR3 nucleotides are TGTGCCAGTAGTATAGACGCACAGGAATACACCGGGGAGCTGTTTTTT.

This clonotype was found many times. It is unclear where the CDR3 begins or ends on the DNA, so no DNA is shown, and the CDR3 is as TCRdb lists it. The CDR3 loop reads CASSDPPAEGYTFGSGTEGYTF. V and J are TRBV7-9 and TRBJ1-2. Germline CDR1 SEHNR, CDR2 FQNEAQ (reference sequence). The CDR3 totals 22 residues, both ends included.

Note on this clonotype: A read error may be the cause here, since a much bigger clone is one base away. The chain links TRBV12-3 or TRBV12-4 to TRBJ2-5, with D unclear. The CDR3 is 13 amino acids. CDR3 loop: CSSSFGHEETQYF. In nucleotides, the CDR3 is TGTTCCAGCAGCTTTGGCCACGAAGAGACCCAGTACTTC.

The CDR3 coding sequence is TGTGCCAGCAGCCACCACCTAGGAGAGGTCTACGAGCAGTACTTC. This translates into CASSHHLGEVYEQYF. The chain has TRBV7-9 and TRBJ2-7; D not certain. The CDR3 extends over 15 amino acids. V lost 5 bases to trimming and J lost 3 bases, with 17 bases between them. CDR1 is SEHNR and CDR2 is FQNEAQ in the germline V gene (reference sequence).

This clonotype was counted at least ten times. The chain has TRBV7-2 and TRBJ2-3, with D perhaps being TRBD1 or TRBD2 (5 bases each). There are 15 residues in the CDR3. Trimming left V 3 bases short and J 8 bases short, with 18 bases between. Germline assignment: CDR1 SGHTA and CDR2 FQGNSA. This chain's CDR3 is CASSFEDIHRGTQYF. As DNA, the CDR3 is TGTGCCAGCAGCTTCGAGGACATCCACCGGGGTACGCAGTATTTT.

In its sample, this clonotype was seen many times. The DNA for the CDR3 is TGCAGCGTTTCCGATGGGACAGGCTGGGAAAACATTCAGTACTTC. Translating gives CSVSDGTGWENIQYF. This chain joins TRBV29-1 and TRBJ2-4; 8 bases line up with TRBD1. The CDR3 runs to 15 residues. The germline V gene has CDR1 SQVTM and CDR2 ANQGSEA. J lost 5 bases, V lost 5 bases, and 11 bases had no gene match.

Ten or more counts support this clonotype. The chain combines TRBV7-9 with TRBJ1-2; D is undetermined. The CDR3 covers 15 residues. V was shortened by 1 base and J by 5 bases, with 14 bases between the two germline ends. CDR1 and CDR2 (germline): SEHNR, FQNEAQ (reference sequence). This chain's CDR3 is CASSLEGTVWYGYTF. CDR3 bases: TGTGCCAGCAGCTTAGAAGGAACAGTATGGTATGGCTACACCTTC.

The rearrangement joins TRBV28 to TRBJ2-5, with TRBD1 identical over 8 bases. The germline gives CDR1 MDHEN, CDR2 SYDVKM. This CDR3 spans 16 amino acids. V was clipped by 3 bases and J by 2 bases; unmatched bases: 8. This CDR3 reads CASSFGTGVFQETQYF. CDR3 bases: TGTGCCAGCAGTTTCGGGACAGGAGTCTTTCAAGAGACCCAGTACTTC.

The table lists this clonotype with many counts. V usage is TRBV11-2 and J usage is TRBJ2-1; 10 bases are shared with TRBD2. There are 15 residues in the CDR3. Germline CDR1 reads SGHAT; CDR2 reads FQNNGV. The V gene end was trimmed by 0 bases and the J gene end by 8 bases; junction bases not matched to a gene: 4. In nucleotides, the CDR3 is TGTGCCAGCAGCTTAGAACTAGCGGGACCCTATGAGCAGTTCTTC. Its translation is CASSLELAGPYEQFF.

This clonotype was recorded many times. The rearrangement links TRBV7-2 to TRBJ2-2, with TRBD2 matching 9 bases. Looked up from germline, CDR1 is SGHTA and CDR2 is FQGNSA. The CDR3 length is 15 residues. J was trimmed by 6 bases and V by 4 bases; bases with no gene match: 6. CDR3 loop: CASSSLAGGPGELFF. In nucleotides, the CDR3 is TGTGCCAGCAGCTCACTAGCGGGTGGGCCCGGGGAGCTGTTTTTT. Combining the CDR3 with reference TRBV7-2 and TRBJ2-2 gives the whole variable domain GAGVSQSPSNKVTEKGKDVELRCDPISGHTALYWYRQSLGQGLEFLIYFQGNSAPDKSGLPSDRFSAERTGGSVSTLTIQRTQQEDSAVYLCASSSLAGGPGELFFGEGSRLTVL.

This clonotype was counted ten times or more. V gene TRBV29-1 combines with J gene TRBJ2-7; 11 bases align to TRBD1. The J segment lost 4 bases and the V segment lost 4 bases, leaving 6 bases of the junction unmatched. This CDR3 region has 14 residues. CDR1 SQVTM and CDR2 ANQGSEA come from the germline V gene. CDR3 sequence (DNA): TGCAGCGTTGGATGGGACAGGGGGTCTTACGAGCAGTACTTC. Encoded protein: CSVGWDRGSYEQYF.

This clonotype was recorded at least ten times. This sequence joins TRBV6-1 and TRBJ1-5, with TRBD1 as a possible D gene (6 bases). Germline CDR1 and CDR2: MNHNS and SASEGT. The CDR3 consists of 16 residues. The germline V and J ends were trimmed by 5 bases and 0 bases, with 14 bases remaining between them. The CDR3: CASSFSGTNSNQPQHF. In nucleotides, the CDR3 is TGTGCCAGCAGTTTTTCCGGGACAAATAGCAATCAGCCCCAGCATTTT.

This clonotype was recorded at least ten times. The chain links TRBV13 to TRBJ2-1, with 8 nucleotides matching TRBD2. Unmatched junction bases numbered 2, after V lost 1 base and J lost 3 bases. CDR3 length: 15 amino acids. The germline V gene encodes CDR1 PRHDT and CDR2 FYEKMQ (reference sequence). CDR3 amino acids: CASSLEGTSYNEQFF. The CDR3 region has the DNA TGTGCCAGCAGCTTAGAAGGGACTAGCTACAATGAGCAGTTCTTC.

This clonotype was detected many times. The chain carries TRBV10-3 and TRBJ2-7; D is ambiguous. The CDR3 extends over 12 amino acids. Germline CDR1 reads ENHRY; CDR2 reads SYGVKD. Trimming pared 2 bases from V and 5 bases from J, leaving 7 bases between. The CDR3 DNA reads as TGTGCCATCAGTGAGGCAGGCAACGAGCAGTACTTC. The encoded protein is CAISEAGNEQYF.

The genes are TRBV27 and TRBJ2-1; no clear D gene. V lost 6 bases to trimming and J lost 7 bases, with 10 bases between them. The CDR3 totals 12 residues. Germline V CDR1 and CDR2: MNHEY, SMNVEV (reference sequence). The CDR3 region is CASSPLSNEQFF. The CDR3 nucleotides read TGTGCCAGCAGCCCCCTGTCGAATGAGCAGTTCTTC.

This clonotype was detected ten times or more. The V and J genes are TRBV2 and TRBJ2-5, with a weak D call TRBD2 (6 bases). In germline, CDR1 is SNHLY, CDR2 FYNNEI. V gave up 10 bases and J gave up 0 bases, with 18 bases separating them. CDR3 size: 15 residues. The CDR3 coding sequence is TGTGCCACCCGCCGGTCCGGGACTCACCAAGAGACCCAGTACTTC. Residues: CATRRSGTHQETQYF.

This clonotype was detected many times. This sequence joins TRBV29-1 and TRBJ2-7; 10 bases agree with TRBD1. Germline assignment: CDR1 SQVTM and CDR2 ANQGSEA. With 6 bases clipped from V and 0 bases from J, the junction kept 8 bases outside the gene matches. CDR3 length equals 15 residues. The CDR3 sequence is CSVGQGGYISYEQYF. CDR3 in DNA: TGCAGCGTCGGACAGGGGGGCTACATCTCCTACGAGCAGTACTTC.

At least ten counts were recorded for this clonotype. The J gene is TRBJ2-5, the V gene TRBV25-1; 7 bases are shared with TRBD2. Germline loops: CDR1 MGHDK, CDR2 SYGVNS. With V trimmed by 6 bases and J by 5 bases, 3 bases remained unmatched. This CDR3 spans 12 amino acids. CDR3 amino acids: CASRAGRETQYF. The CDR3, as DNA: TGTGCCAGCAGAGCGGGAAGGGAGACCCAGTACTTC.

This clonotype was picked up many times. The chain links TRBV24-1 to TRBJ2-3; a possible D gene is TRBD2 (6 bases). CDR1 and CDR2 (germline): KGHDR, SFDVKD. The length of the CDR3 is 14 residues. Trimming stripped 8 bases from V and 8 bases from J, with 19 bases between. The CDR3 DNA reads TGTGCCACCAAGCCTCCGGGGGTCCAAGGTACGCAGTATTTT. It yields the protein CATKPPGVQGTQYF.

The sample holds many counts of this clonotype. The rearrangement joins TRBV2 to TRBJ2-5; 10 nucleotides agree with TRBD2. Germline lookup yields CDR1 SNHLY and CDR2 FYNNEI. After removal of 5 bases from V and 0 bases from J, the junction contained 6 bases not matched to a gene. This CDR3 is built from 16 residues. The CDR3 loop is CASSTHGTSDQETQYF. The CDR3 DNA reads as TGTGCCAGCAGTACCCACGGGACTAGCGACCAAGAGACCCAGTACTTC. The whole variable domain, filled in from reference TRBV2 and TRBJ2-5, reads EPEVTQTPSHQVTQMGQEVILRCVPISNHLYFYWYRQILGQKVEFLVSFYNNEISEKSEIFDDQFSVERPDGSNFTLKIRSTKLEDSAMYFCASSTHGTSDQETQYFGPGTRLLVL.

This clonotype was observed a single time. The V and J genes are TRBV5-1 and TRBJ1-1; perhaps TRBD1 as D (6 bases). The V and J ends lost 4 bases and 5 bases respectively, with 9 bases between them. In germline, CDR1 is SGHRS, CDR2 YFSETQ. The CDR3 runs to 12 residues. CDR3 residues: CASSPGATEAFF. The DNA of the CDR3 is TGCGCCAGCAGCCCAGGGGCTACTGAAGCTTTCTTT.

In its sample, this clonotype was seen many times. The V and J genes are TRBV7-8 and TRBJ2-1, with 8 nucleotides matching TRBD1. V lost 7 bases and J lost 5; bases outside the gene matches: 10. Looked up from germline, CDR1 is SGHVS and CDR2 is FQNEAQ. The CDR3 is 15 amino acids. The CDR3 nucleotides read TGTGCCAGCATCAAGTCCCGGGACAGGAACAATGAGCAGTTCTTC. Translating it yields CASIKSRDRNNEQFF. Full variable domain (rest looked up from reference TRBV7-8 and TRBJ2-1): GAGVSQSPRYKVAKRGQDVALRCDPISGHVSLFWYQQALGQGPEFLTYFQNEAQLDKSGLPSDRFFAERPEGSVSTLKIQRTQQEDSAVYLCASIKSRDRNNEQFFGPGTRLTVL.